Each of the 8 T cell receptor beta chains below was sequenced from the same sample in a study of CD8 T cells in ankylosing spondylitis (dated 2017 in TCRdb). Paper-wide results and their limitations: A TCR beta motif made up of several highly homologous amino acid variants appeared to be characteristic of blood from ankylosing spondylitis patients.

Libraries were constructed by 5' RACE. Sequencing was performed on an Illumina HiSeq 2500. TCRdb handled the public reads itself, with Q25 trimming in fastp and clone calling in MiXCR, and kept productive beta chains. Rows are unified per CDR3 protein, each entry keeping the most common DNA and genes. In this sample the table shows over 400,000 distinct CDR3 sequences, roughly 26% of which occur a single time. Of the sample, about 0.89% falls within the top ten clones. Their target antigens are unknown. Input material: blood, either unsorted or a sorted T cell fraction (not recorded which). These receptors were collected from a male donor with ankylosing spondylitis.

The chain carries TRBV28 and TRBJ2-1; 12 bases align to TRBD2. Trimming took 6 bases from V and 7 from J; bases not matched to a gene: 19. The CDR3 consists of 19 residues. Germline V gene data show CDR1 as MDHEN and CDR2 as SYDVKM. CDR3 nucleotides: TGTGCCAGCAGCACATACGGGGGATCTAGCGGGAGGGCGCCAAATGAGCAGTTCTTC. This gives the protein CASSTYGGSSGRAPNEQFF. Combining the CDR3 with reference TRBV28 and TRBJ2-1 gives the whole variable domain DVKVTQSSRYLVKRTGEKVFLECVQDMDHENMFWYRQDPGLGLRLIYFSYDVKMKEKGDIPEGYSVSREKKERFSLILESASTNQTSMYLCASSTYGGSSGRAPNEQFFGPGTRLTVL.

The table lists this clonotype with a few counts. The chain joins TRBV12-3 or TRBV12-4 to TRBJ2-1; D may be TRBD1 (5 bases). V dropped 5 bases and J dropped 7 bases, with 9 bases sitting between them. The CDR3 is 12 residues long. Here the CDR3 reads CASSPRENEQFF. In DNA, the CDR3 is TGTGCCAGCAGTCCCAGGGAAAATGAGCAGTTCTTC.

This clonotype showed up just a few times. The chain links TRBV20-1 to TRBJ2-3; 15 nucleotides match TRBD2. Germline-derived CDR1 and CDR2 are DFQATT and SNEGSKA (reference sequence). Trimming cost V 5 bases and J 4 bases; bases outside gene matches: 13. The CDR3 extends over 18 amino acids. This CDR3 is CSAESGTSGRWGADTQYF. The CDR3 region has the DNA TGCAGTGCTGAATCAGGGACTAGCGGGAGGTGGGGCGCAGATACGCAGTATTTT.

This sequence joins TRBV10-3 and TRBJ2-3; D gene uncertain. Per the germline V gene, CDR1 is ENHRY and CDR2 is SYGVKD. The CDR3 extends over 14 amino acids. V gave up 10 bases and J gave up 6 bases, with 20 bases separating them. This chain's CDR3 is CATSVDPLTDTQYF. CDR3 sequence (DNA): TGTGCCACCTCTGTCGATCCCTTGACGGATACGCAGTATTTT.

The sample holds a few counts of this clonotype. The V call is TRBV12-3 or TRBV12-4, the J call TRBJ2-2, with TRBD2 identical over 8 bases. V gave up 10 bases and J gave up 5 bases; unmatched junction bases: 3. This CDR3 contains 12 residues. This CDR3 reads CANGRDTGELFF. CDR3 sequence (DNA): TGTGCCAACGGGAGGGATACCGGGGAGCTGTTTTTT.

This clonotype turned up a few times. The V call is TRBV29-1, the J call TRBJ1-3; no firm D call. The germline V gene encodes CDR1 SQVTM and CDR2 ANQGSEA. V lost 5 bases and J 2 bases, leaving 7 bases between the germline ends. This CDR3 region has 12 residues. The CDR3 here is CSVPGPGNTIYF. DNA for the CDR3: TGCAGCGTTCCTGGGCCTGGAAACACCATATATTTT. Based on the CDR3 plus reference TRBV29-1 and TRBJ1-3, the full variable domain is SAVISQKPSRDICQRGTSLTIQCQVDSQVTMMFWYRQQPGQSLTLIATANQGSEATYESGFVIDKFPISRPNLTFSTLTVSNMSPEDSSIYLCSVPGPGNTIYFGEGSWLTVV.

V is TRBV7-2 and J is TRBJ2-2; 12 bases are a match to TRBD2. V shed 4 bases, J shed 6 bases, and the junction held 6 bases outside the gene matches. Germline V lookup: CDR1 SGHTA, CDR2 FQGNSA. CDR3 length: 16 amino acids. CDR3 in DNA: TGTGCCAGCAGCTCCCGACTAGCGGGAGTGGCCGGGGAGCTGTTTTTT. Protein: CASSSRLAGVAGELFF.

In this sample, this clonotype turned up a few times. This rearrangement joins TRBV11-2 to TRBJ1-1; no firm D call. This CDR3 is 14 amino acids long. The germline gives CDR1 SGHAT, CDR2 FQNNGV. The V and J ends lost 6 bases and 1 base respectively, with 12 bases between them. The CDR3 is CASSWYLRNTEAFF. The CDR3 region has the DNA TGTGCCAGCAGTTGGTATTTGAGGAACACTGAAGCTTTCTTT.